The 12 T cell receptor beta chains in this list originate from one sample, sequenced in a study of shared clonotypes between healthy human individuals. Sequenced by immunoSEQ multiplex PCR; TCRdb stores in-frame clones only, minus some. The repertoire includes around 600,000 clones, 85% to 95% of them detected once, and over 0.09% sits in the top ten. Naivety among CD8 cells was defined by CD45RO negativity and positive CCR7 selection, thereby excluding terminally differentiated effector memory CD45RA+ cells. Sample: naive CD8+ T cells sorted from blood. Receptors were obtained from a woman in her 30s in good health.

This chain uses TRBV28 with TRBJ1-5; tentatively, D is TRBD1 (5 bases). The CDR3 is 15 residues long. The V and J ends lost 2 bases and 0 bases respectively, with 8 bases between them. Per germline, CDR1 MDHEN and CDR2 SYDVKM. The CDR3 protein is CASSLVRASNQPQHF. In nucleotides, the CDR3 is TGTGCCAGCAGTTTAGTCAGGGCTAGCAATCAGCCCCAGCATTTT.

This clone was detected only once. The rearrangement uses TRBV4-1 and TRBJ2-4; D ambiguous. The CDR3 length is 15 residues. The V gene lost 1 base and the J gene lost 0 bases, with 7 bases spanning the gap. Germline-derived CDR1 and CDR2 are MGHRA and YSYEKL. This CDR3 is CASSQVPLAKNIQYF. The CDR3 coding sequence is TGCGCCAGCAGCCAAGTTCCACTAGCCAAAAACATTCAGTACTTC.

The chain couples TRBV2 to TRBJ2-6; TRBD1 agrees at 7 bases. This CDR3 comprises 18 residues. CDR1 is SNHLY, CDR2 FYNNEI, per germline. V shed 0 bases, J shed 1 base, and the junction held 6 bases outside the gene matches. The CDR3 reads CASSEATGRTSGANVLTF. CDR3 nucleotides: TGTGCCAGCAGTGAAGCGACAGGGAGAACTTCTGGGGCCAACGTCCTGACTTTC.

The chain recombines TRBV10-3 with TRBJ2-7; D ambiguous. This CDR3 spans 11 amino acids. Germline V CDR1 and CDR2: ENHRY, SYGVKD. The V gene lost 0 bases and the J gene lost 5 bases, with 2 bases spanning the gap. DNA for the CDR3: TGTGCCATCAGTGAGTCGGACGAGCAGTACTTC. This translates into CAISESDEQYF.

The CDR3 DNA reads as TGCGCCAGCAGCTTTGGTGGGGTCCCGGCAGATACGCAGTATTTT. Protein product: CASSFGGVPADTQYF. The V call is TRBV5-1, the J call TRBJ2-3; D unresolved. This CDR3 is built from 15 residues. The germline V and J ends were trimmed by 2 bases and 4 bases, with 14 bases remaining between them. Germline V lookup: CDR1 SGHRS, CDR2 YFSETQ.

As to this clone: Other nucleotide sequences in the sample specify the same CDR3. The CDR3 spells CASSIGQLYEQYF. CDR3 DNA sequence: TGTGCCAGTAGTATAGGTCAACTTTACGAGCAGTACTTC. The chain employs TRBV19 and TRBJ2-7, with unresolved D. This CDR3 comprises 13 residues. The germline V gene has CDR1 LNHDA and CDR2 SQIVND (reference sequence). V lost 1 base, J lost 4 bases, and 8 bases lay in between.

The chain carries TRBV9 and TRBJ1-1; possibly TRBD1 for D (6 bases). With 4 bases removed from V and 5 bases from J, the gap between germline ends came to 12 bases. The CDR3 length is 13 residues. Germline values: CDR1 SGDLS, CDR2 YYNGEE. CDR3 protein: CASSPQGRTEAFF. The CDR3, as DNA: TGTGCCAGCAGCCCACAGGGCCGAACTGAAGCTTTCTTT. Variable domain in full (rest from reference TRBV9 and TRBJ1-1): DSGVTQTPKHLITATGQRVTLRCSPRSGDLSVYWYQQSLDQGLQFLIQYYNGEERAKGNILERFSAQQFPDLHSELNLSSLELGDSALYFCASSPQGRTEAFFGQGTRLTVV.

The rearrangement joins TRBV25-1 to TRBJ2-1; no reliable D call. V shed 3 bases and J shed 3 bases, with 6 bases lying between them. CDR1 MGHDK and CDR2 SYGVNS come from the germline V gene. CDR3 size: 13 residues. Here the CDR3 reads CASSDYNYNEQFF. The CDR3 DNA follows: TGTGCCAGCAGTGACTACAACTACAATGAGCAGTTCTTC.

The chain recombines TRBV4-2 with TRBJ2-7, with 9 bases that match TRBD2. The trim removed 0 bases at V and 2 bases at J, leaving 5 bases unmatched. The length of the CDR3 is 16 residues. The germline gives CDR1 LGHNA, CDR2 YNFKEQ. The CDR3 DNA reads TGTGCCAGCAGCCAAGATTTTCAGCGGGAGGCCTACGAGCAGTACTTC. Protein sequence: CASSQDFQREAYEQYF.

The rearrangement joins TRBV6-5 to TRBJ1-1; D uncertain. The CDR3 consists of 13 residues. Germline CDR1 is MNHEY and CDR2 is SVGAGI. V was shortened by 5 bases and J by 5 bases, with 12 bases between the two germline ends. CDR3: CASSMEGWTEAFF. The CDR3 DNA sequence: TGTGCCAGCAGTATGGAGGGTTGGACTGAAGCTTTCTTT.

This chain links TRBV21-1 with TRBJ2-7; the table's D call TRBD1 went unverified against the DNA. TRBV21-1 is a pseudogene locus. This CDR3 region has 15 residues. The CDR3 DNA is TGTGCCAGCAGCAAAGGTCCGGCAGGGCTTTACGAGCAGTACTTC. Translating gives CASSKGPAGLYEQYF.

The J gene is TRBJ2-3, the V gene TRBV7-6; 7 positions match TRBD1. The V gene end was trimmed by 1 base and the J gene end by 4 bases; junction bases not matched to a gene: 11. CDR3 size: 17 residues. The germline CDR1 and CDR2 sequences are SGHVS and FNYEAQ. The CDR3 loop reads CASSLGSYGRGSDTQYF. In nucleotides, the CDR3 is TGTGCCAGCAGCTTAGGATCTTACGGCAGGGGGTCAGATACGCAGTATTTT.